This TCR beta chain was documented in a study of regulatory T cells in long-lasting Graves disease. Study overall: Patients with new Graves' disease had used antithyroid drugs below 3 months. Study-wide results and caveats: Persistent disease was characterized by preferential usage of TRBV28, TRBJ1-2 and TRBJ2-5.

Germline values: CDR1 KGHDR, CDR2 SFDVKD. J was trimmed by 6 bases and V by 3 bases; bases with no gene match: 8. CDR3 length: 17 amino acids. The TCR beta library used iRepertoire HTBI primers with Arm-PCR amplification of CDR3. TCRdb used MiXCR to reprocess the multiplex PCR reads, holding one entry per CDR3 protein. The sample lists 320,000 or so distinct CDR3 sequences, 15% to 20% occurring once. Time point denoted: newly diagnosed GD, antithyroid drugs for less than 3 months. Researchers made the TCR library from RNA that was extracted from PBMCs. The table lists this clonotype with many counts. Its matching antigen is unknown.

This material consisted of peripheral blood mononuclear cells (PBMCs), taken at new diagnosis, from a patient treated with antithyroid drugs. This TCR came from a female donor with Graves disease. The chain is built from TRBV24-1 and TRBJ2-2; 11 nucleotides line up with TRBD2. CDR3 nucleotides: TGTGCCACCAGTGATCCGACTAGCGGGACTCATCCCGGGGAGCTGTTTTTT. Its translation: CATSDPTSGTHPGELFF.